The 22 T cell receptor beta chains given below trace back to one sample, sequenced in a study of OX40 agonist ivuxolimab in advanced cancers. Generated by immunoSEQ multiplex PCR, the TCRdb table keeps only in-frame clones and is missing some. The sample contains about 70,000 clones, approximately 82% of which appear only once. Sample: CD4+ or CD8+ T cells sorted from blood, taken in a trial of the OX40 agonist ivuxolimab. These receptors originate from an adult with an advanced solid tumor such as melanoma, head and neck, liver or kidney cancer.

About this clone itself: Other DNA variants within this sample encode the same CDR3. The chain uses TRBV28 and TRBJ1-2, with 7 nucleotides matching TRBD1. In germline, CDR1 is MDHEN, CDR2 SYDVKM. The ends lost 5 bases at V and 5 bases at J; junction bases unmatched: 8. The CDR3 extends over 14 amino acids. CDR3 bases: TGTGCCAGCAGTGGGACAGTCAGACCGTATGGCTACACCTTC. Translated, it gives CASSGTVRPYGYTF.

V gene TRBV4-2 combines with J gene TRBJ2-1, with 12 bases fitting TRBD2. Germline CDR1 LGHNA, CDR2 YNFKEQ. Losses at the gene ends were 1 base for V and 1 base for J; bases not matched to a gene: 14. CDR3 length equals 21 residues. The CDR3 nucleotides read TGTGCCAGCAGCCAAGGCCCCGTGCTAGCGGGGGGGCCTAGGTCCTACAATGAGCAGTTCTTC. The encoded protein is CASSQGPVLAGGPRSYNEQFF.

Note on this clone: Within the sample, other DNA sequences also encode this same CDR3. The chain links TRBV28 to TRBJ2-2, with a possible D match to TRBD1 (5 bases). The germline CDR1 and CDR2 sequences are MDHEN and SYDVKM. The CDR3 length is 14 residues. V was clipped by 2 bases and J by 7 bases, with 11 bases between them. The CDR3: CASSLRQGDGELFF. The CDR3 nucleotides are TGTGCCAGCAGTTTACGGCAGGGCGACGGGGAGCTGTTTTTT.

The V gene is TRBV6-6, the J gene TRBJ1-2; 8 bases align to TRBD1. V shed 11 bases, J shed 1 base, and the junction held 6 bases outside the gene matches. The CDR3 spans 13 residues. Germline V lookup: CDR1 MNHNY, CDR2 SVGAGI (reference sequence). CDR3 sequence (DNA): TGTGCCGGCTGGACAGGGAATAACTATGGCTACACCTTC. It is translated as CAGWTGNNYGYTF.

In its sample, this clone was seen a few times. This rearrangement joins TRBV2 to TRBJ1-1; D not certain. V was trimmed by 4 bases and J by 3 bases, leaving 9 bases between them. CDR3 length: 13 residues. Germline assignment: CDR1 SNHLY and CDR2 FYNNEI. This CDR3 is CASSAEGDTEAFF. The CDR3 bases are TGTGCCAGCAGTGCGGAGGGTGACACTGAAGCTTTCTTT.

This clone was detected only a few times. V usage is TRBV7-9 and J usage is TRBJ2-1; 9 bases agree with TRBD2. Germline lookup yields CDR1 SEHNR and CDR2 FQNEAQ (reference sequence). This CDR3 is 15 amino acids long. Trimming cost V 5 bases and J 4 bases; bases outside gene matches: 6. CDR3 region: CASSVVAGDYNEQFF. Written as DNA, the CDR3 is TGTGCCAGCAGCGTGGTAGCGGGAGATTACAATGAGCAGTTCTTC.

The chain employs TRBV15 and TRBJ1-1, with a tentative D call TRBD1 (5 bases). The CDR3 has 15 amino acids. Trimming pared 1 base from V and 1 base from J, leaving 10 bases between. CDR1 is LNHNV and CDR2 is YYDKDF in the germline V gene (reference sequence). CDR3 amino acids: CATSRGGTSNTEAFF. DNA of the CDR3: TGTGCCACCAGCAGAGGGGGGACCTCGAACACTGAAGCTTTCTTT.

The chain couples TRBV7-2 to TRBJ2-3, with unresolved D. The CDR3 covers 13 residues. Germline V gene lookup returns CDR1 SGHTA and CDR2 FQGNSA. The V gene lost 2 bases and the J gene lost 6 bases, with 9 bases spanning the gap. The CDR3 protein is CASSLNRPDTQYF. CDR3 nucleotides: TGTGCCAGCAGCTTAAACCGTCCCGATACGCAGTATTTT.

This chain uses TRBV28 with TRBJ2-7; D is perhaps TRBD1 or TRBD2 (7 bases each). The V gene's germline CDR1 is MDHEN and CDR2 SYDVKM. Trimming left V 5 bases short and J 2 bases short, with 16 bases between. The CDR3 sequence is 15 residues long. The CDR3 DNA follows: TGTGCCAGCAGTCCAGGGGGGGGATTTGCCTACGAGCAGTACTTC. It codes for CASSPGGGFAYEQYF. The full variable domain, with the rest looked up from reference TRBV28 and TRBJ2-7, is DVKVTQSSRYLVKRTGEKVFLECVQDMDHENMFWYRQDPGLGLRLIYFSYDVKMKEKGDIPEGYSVSREKKERFSLILESASTNQTSMYLCASSPGGGFAYEQYFGPGTRLTVT.

The rearrangement links TRBV7-8 to TRBJ1-4; TRBD1 aligns across 7 bases. The CDR3 totals 15 residues. CDR1 and CDR2 (germline): SGHVS, FQNEAQ. The trim removed 5 bases at V and 8 bases at J, leaving 11 bases unmatched. The chain's CDR3 is CASSRWTGSDEKLFF. Written as DNA, the CDR3 is TGTGCCAGCAGCCGATGGACAGGTTCTGACGAAAAACTGTTTTTT.

The chain has TRBV7-9 and TRBJ2-7; tentatively, D is TRBD2 (6 bases). The CDR3 extends over 15 amino acids. The V end was cut by 6 bases, the J end by 3 bases, with 18 bases between. Germline CDR1 reads SEHNR; CDR2 reads FQNEAQ (reference sequence). DNA for the CDR3: TGTGCCAGCAGGGGCGCCGGGGGAGGAGGCTACGAGCAGTACTTC. This translates into CASRGAGGGGYEQYF.

The V and J genes are TRBV7-2 and TRBJ1-2; 8 nucleotides line up with TRBD1. The CDR3 is made up of 15 amino acids. V gave up 5 bases and J gave up 4 bases; unmatched junction bases: 9. Germline V lookup: CDR1 SGHTA, CDR2 FQGNSA. CDR3 sequence reads: CASSPQTGDRYGYTF. CDR3 coding DNA: TGTGCCAGCAGCCCCCAGACAGGGGACCGCTATGGCTACACCTTC.

This clone was found once. Other DNA sequences of this sample code for an identical CDR3. The V gene is TRBV2, the J gene TRBJ1-1, with no clear D. Per germline, CDR1 SNHLY and CDR2 FYNNEI. The CDR3 is made up of 13 amino acids. Trimming pared 2 bases from V and 4 bases from J, leaving 8 bases between. For the CDR3, the DNA is TGTGCCAGCAGTGAACGGGAGGGCACTGAAGCTTTCTTT. Its translation: CASSEREGTEAFF. The variable domain in full, with the rest retrieved from reference TRBV2 and TRBJ1-1, is EPEVTQTPSHQVTQMGQEVILRCVPISNHLYFYWYRQILGQKVEFLVSFYNNEISEKSEIFDDQFSVERPDGSNFTLKIRSTKLEDSAMYFCASSEREGTEAFFGQGTRLTVV.

This chain joins TRBV7-9 and TRBJ2-3; 10 bases map to TRBD2. The CDR3 runs to 15 residues. V lost 4 bases and J lost 2; bases outside the gene matches: 3. Per germline, CDR1 SEHNR and CDR2 FQNEAQ (reference sequence). CDR3 loop: CASSSTSGLTDTQYF. The CDR3 coding sequence is TGTGCCAGCAGCTCGACTAGCGGGCTCACAGATACGCAGTATTTT.

The chain uses TRBV28 and TRBJ2-7; tentatively, D is TRBD1 or TRBD2 (5 bases each). CDR1 is MDHEN and CDR2 is SYDVKM in the germline V gene. There are 12 residues in the CDR3. The V and J ends lost 8 bases and 6 bases respectively, with 14 bases between them. The CDR3: CASCTRGREQYF. CDR3 nucleotide sequence: TGTGCCAGCTGTACAAGGGGACGCGAGCAGTACTTC.

Only a few counts were recorded for this clone. J is TRBJ2-7 and V is TRBV20-1; no definite D call. CDR3 length equals 11 residues. V gave up 3 bases and J gave up 6 bases, with 9 bases separating them. From germline, CDR1 is DFQATT and CDR2 SNEGSKA (reference sequence). CDR3: CSARGPGEQYF. The CDR3 bases are TGCAGTGCTAGGGGCCCCGGCGAGCAGTACTTC.

The rearrangement links TRBV27 to TRBJ2-3, with TRBD2 matching 8 bases. The CDR3 is 18 residues long. V lost 1 base and J lost 4; bases outside the gene matches: 13. Germline V gene sequence: CDR1 MNHEY, CDR2 SMNVEV (reference sequence). CDR3 sequence (DNA): TGTGCCAGCAGTTTATTGGGTAGCGGGGTCAGAGGAGCAGATACGCAGTATTTT. Translation gives CASSLLGSGVRGADTQYF.

This chain joins TRBV27 and TRBJ2-7; D unclear. The germline V gene encodes CDR1 MNHEY and CDR2 SMNVEV (reference sequence). This CDR3 contains 16 residues. Trimming removed 8 bases from V and 3 bases from J, with 23 bases in between. The CDR3 DNA is TGTGCCAGCGACCCGCACAACGTCCCAGAAAGCTACGAGCAGTACTTC. Its protein product is CASDPHNVPESYEQYF.

This sequence joins TRBV7-2 and TRBJ2-1, with a tentative D call TRBD1 (5 bases). The CDR3 covers 13 residues. Deletions cut 5 bases from V and 10 bases from J, with 15 bases between. CDR1 is SGHTA and CDR2 is FQGNSA in the germline V gene. CDR3 loop: CASSLPGLEEQFF. In DNA, the CDR3 is TGTGCCAGCAGCCTCCCAGGGTTGGAGGAGCAGTTCTTC.

Comment on this clone: One junction end disagrees with the germline gene, perhaps due to a read error. The V gene is TRBV7-2, the J gene TRBJ1-4; D gene uncertain. CDR1 is SGHTA, CDR2 FQGNSA, per germline. This CDR3 is built from 15 residues. The CDR3 DNA reads TGTGCCAGCACCTTAGCCCCTTCAACTAATGAAAAACTGTTTTTT. Amino acids: CASTLAPSTNEKLFF.

The chain joins TRBV28 to TRBJ2-3; unclear D gene. There are 16 residues in the CDR3. Germline V gene sequence: CDR1 MDHEN, CDR2 SYDVKM. Trimming took 6 bases from V and 0 from J, leaving 16 bases between them. CDR3 DNA sequence: TGTGCCAGCAGCGAACCCGGAACATTCAGCACAGATACGCAGTATTTT. Protein sequence: CASSEPGTFSTDTQYF.

The V and J genes are TRBV7-9 and TRBJ2-1; 12 positions match TRBD2. Germline V gene data show CDR1 as SEHNR and CDR2 as FQNEAQ (reference sequence). V gave up 5 bases and J gave up 2 bases; unmatched junction bases: 10. This CDR3 has 18 residues. The CDR3 DNA reads TGTGCCAGCAGCCAAAGACTAGCGGGAGCGCGCACCTACAATGAGCAGTTCTTC. It translates to CASSQRLAGARTYNEQFF.